The 31 T cell receptor beta chains below come from one sample, sequenced in a study of T cells in Graves' hyperthyroidism and ophthalmopathy. Using RNA transcripts as the source, TCR beta CDR3 regions were amplified. Researchers ran a first-round RT-PCR on the TCR CDR3 using the HTBI primer set. In TCRdb, the multiplex PCR reads were re-called with MiXCR into one record per CDR3 protein. The table shows roughly 500,000 distinct CDR3 sequences, with over 35% occurring only once. Material: peripheral blood or thyroid tissue (not recorded which). The receptors derive from an adult woman with Graves' disease, either hyperthyroidism or ophthalmopathy (not recorded which).

CDR3 residues: CSARRTESSYEQYF. The CDR3 DNA sequence: TGCAGTGCTAGACGGACGGAGAGCTCCTACGAGCAGTACTTC. V is TRBV20-1 and J is TRBJ2-7; the D is unclear. Germline values: CDR1 DFQATT, CDR2 SNEGSKA (reference sequence). Trimming removed 2 bases from V and 0 bases from J, with 11 bases in between. This CDR3 comprises 14 residues.

The chain uses TRBV5-1 and TRBJ1-5; 9 bases line up with TRBD1. CDR3 length equals 14 residues. After removal of 3 bases from V and 9 bases from J, the junction contained 7 bases not matched to a gene. The germline V gene encodes CDR1 SGHRS and CDR2 YFSETQ. CDR3 in DNA: TGCGCCAGCAGCTGGGGGACAGGGAGCAGGCCCCAGCATTTT. Translated, it gives CASSWGTGSRPQHF. The full variable domain, with the rest looked up from reference TRBV5-1 and TRBJ1-5, is KAGVTQTPRYLIKTRGQQVTLSCSPISGHRSVSWYQQTPGQGLQFLFEYFSETQRNKGNFPGRFSGRQFSNSRSEMNVSTLELGDSALYLCASSWGTGSRPQHFGDGTRLSIL.

The J gene is TRBJ1-1, the V gene TRBV20-1; no definite D call. Germline-derived CDR1 and CDR2 are DFQATT and SNEGSKA (reference sequence). This CDR3 has 14 amino acids. Trimming removed 3 bases from V and 0 bases from J, with 11 bases in between. CDR3 in DNA: TGCAGTGCTAGGTCCCTCCGGATGAACACTGAAGCTTTCTTT. This sequence encodes CSARSLRMNTEAFF.

The chain employs TRBV19 and TRBJ1-4; no firm D call. V was pared by 9 bases and J by 7 bases, with 15 bases between. Germline V gene sequence: CDR1 LNHDA, CDR2 SQIVND (reference sequence). This CDR3 contains 13 residues. DNA for the CDR3: TGTGCCAGCAAGGACGAAGTTTCTGAAAAACTGTTTTTT. It specifies CASKDEVSEKLFF.

The chain links TRBV6-6 to TRBJ2-7, with TRBD2 matching 8 bases. This CDR3 comprises 13 residues. V dropped 7 bases and J dropped 4; count of bases not matched to a gene: 6. CDR1 and CDR2 from the germline V gene are MNHNY and SVGAGI (reference sequence). CDR3 nucleotides: TGTGCCAGCAATTCACCGGGGGGGTACGAGCAGTACTTC. Its protein is CASNSPGGYEQYF.

In regard to this clonotype: The germline gene is not matched at one end of the junction; a read error may be the cause. This chain uses TRBV9 with TRBJ1-2, with 9 bases matching TRBD1. From germline, CDR1 is SGDLS and CDR2 YYNGEE. This CDR3 contains 15 residues. The DNA for the CDR3 is TGTGCCACCAGCAGCCGCGCCGGGACAGGGACCGGCTACACCTTC. This encodes CATSSRAGTGTGYTF.

There are many counts of this clonotype. V and J are TRBV7-2 and TRBJ2-7; no definite D call. This CDR3 region has 15 residues. In germline, CDR1 is SGHTA, CDR2 FQGNSA. V lost 2 bases to trimming and J lost 3 bases, with 14 bases between them. In nucleotides, the CDR3 is TGTGCCAGCAGCTTAATGGCGAATGGGATCTACGAGCAGTACTTC. This sequence encodes CASSLMANGIYEQYF.

The chain joins TRBV20-1 to TRBJ1-4; weak D call: TRBD1 (6 bases). V lost 2 bases and J 8 bases, leaving 24 bases between the germline ends. This CDR3 comprises 17 residues. Looked up from germline, CDR1 is DFQATT and CDR2 is SNEGSKA (reference sequence). The CDR3 coding sequence is TGCAGTGCTAGACGGGCCAGCGCCCGGGCCGGGGGCGAAAAACTGTTTTTT. As protein: CSARRASARAGGEKLFF.

The chain links TRBV2 to TRBJ1-2; D unclear. The V end lost 3 bases, the J end lost 2 bases, and 16 bases lay between the germline ends. CDR1 SNHLY and CDR2 FYNNEI come from the germline V gene. CDR3 length: 16 amino acids. Written as DNA, the CDR3 is TGTGCCAGCAGTGATCAGTCGGGGAAGAGAAACTATGGCTACACCTTC. Its protein product is CASSDQSGKRNYGYTF.

The CDR3 region has the DNA TGCAGTGCAAGGAGACCAGGGGAGGGAAAAGAGACCCAGCATTTT. Translated, it gives CSARRPGEGKETQHF. This chain uses TRBV20-1 with TRBJ1-5; the D gene is possibly TRBD1 (6 bases). Germline V gene data show CDR1 as DFQATT and CDR2 as SNEGSKA (reference sequence). The CDR3 covers 15 residues. Trimming took 6 bases from V and 11 from J, leaving 26 bases between them.

This clonotype came up many times. The CDR3 loop is CASSQSFHGGETQYF. DNA of the CDR3: TGTGCCAGCAGTCAATCTTTCCATGGTGGAGAGACCCAGTACTTC. The rearrangement joins TRBV27 to TRBJ2-5; D not certain. The CDR3 has 15 amino acids. With 5 bases removed from V and 4 bases from J, the gap between germline ends came to 17 bases. From germline, CDR1 is MNHEY and CDR2 SMNVEV (reference sequence).

In this sample, this clonotype turned up many times. The CDR3 DNA sequence: TGCAGTGCTGACGGCGGGATTGGCTACGAGCAGTACTTC. It codes for CSADGGIGYEQYF. The chain is built from TRBV20-1 and TRBJ2-7; TRBD2 is a possible D gene (6 bases). CDR1 and CDR2 from the germline V gene are DFQATT and SNEGSKA (reference sequence). This CDR3 is built from 13 residues. Trimming left V 5 bases short and J 3 bases short, with 14 bases between.

At least ten counts were recorded for this clonotype. The chain carries TRBV7-9 and TRBJ1-4; D uncertain. This CDR3 spans 14 amino acids. Between the trimmed V and J ends, which lost 5 bases and 4 bases, there was a span of 11 bases. The V gene's germline CDR1 is SEHNR and CDR2 FQNEAQ (reference sequence). The CDR3: CASSPAGDNEKLFF. CDR3 nucleotides: TGTGCCAGCAGCCCGGCGGGTGATAATGAAAAACTGTTTTTT. Drawing the rest from reference TRBV7-9 and TRBJ1-4, the complete variable domain is DTGVSQNPRHKITKRGQNVTFRCDPISEHNRLYWYRQTLGQGPEFLTYFQNEAQLEKSRLLSDRFSAERPKGSFSTLEIQRTEQGDSAMYLCASSPAGDNEKLFFGSGTQLSVL.

The chain has TRBV6-5 and TRBJ2-7, with 11 positions matching TRBD2. From germline, CDR1 is MNHEY and CDR2 SVGAGI. The CDR3 covers 21 residues. The V gene end was trimmed by 2 bases and the J gene end by 4 bases; junction bases not matched to a gene: 22. CDR3 DNA sequence: TGTGCCAGCAGTTACACCTCGGGATTTAGCGGGAGGGCCCAAGAAGCTTACGAGCAGTACTTC. Translated: CASSYTSGFSGRAQEAYEQYF.

The chain combines TRBV7-6 with TRBJ2-7, with unresolved D. The CDR3 is 14 amino acids. From germline, CDR1 is SGHVS and CDR2 FNYEAQ. V lost 3 bases and J 0 bases, leaving 9 bases between the germline ends. DNA of the CDR3: TGTGCCAGCAGCTTTGCATTAGGCTCCTACGAGCAGTACTTC. This sequence encodes CASSFALGSYEQYF.

About this clonotype itself: One end of the junction does not line up with germline, which may come from a read error. The rearrangement links TRBV7-6 to TRBJ2-7; TRBD1 is a possible D gene (5 bases). In germline, CDR1 is SGHVS, CDR2 FNYEAQ. The CDR3 extends over 15 amino acids. This CDR3 reads CASSPVSGLTYEQYF. As DNA, the CDR3 is TGCGCCAGCAGCCCTGTCTCAGGGCTAACCTACGAGCAGTACTTC.

This clonotype was counted a few times. The V call is TRBV7-8, the J call TRBJ2-7, with 9 bases matching TRBD1. This CDR3 is built from 17 residues. The germline V gene encodes CDR1 SGHVS and CDR2 FQNEAQ. V shed 1 base and J 3 bases; nucleotides not matched to a gene: 10. CDR3 coding DNA: TGTGCCAGCAGCTTAGGTCCATTGGGACAGGGTCGCTACGAGCAGTACTTC. Translation gives CASSLGPLGQGRYEQYF.

The chain couples TRBV11-1 to TRBJ2-3, with D possibly matching TRBD2 (6 bases). This CDR3 region has 14 residues. Between the trimmed V and J ends, which lost 5 bases and 4 bases, there was a span of 13 bases. The germline V gene encodes CDR1 SGHAT and CDR2 FQDESV (reference sequence). This CDR3 reads CASSPNRRADTQYF. CDR3 nucleotides: TGTGCCAGCAGCCCCAATAGGAGGGCAGATACGCAGTATTTT.

This clonotype was observed at least ten times. V usage is TRBV7-9 and J usage is TRBJ2-7; 8 bases are shared with TRBD2. The CDR3 is 19 residues long. V lost 5 bases to trimming and J lost 0 bases; unmatched junction nucleotides: 18. Germline lookup yields CDR1 SEHNR and CDR2 FQNEAQ (reference sequence). The DNA for the CDR3 is TGTGCCAGCAGCCACCGGACTAGCAGGGGAGCTGGGGGCTCCTACGAGCAGTACTTC. As protein: CASSHRTSRGAGGSYEQYF.

The genes are TRBV20-1 and TRBJ1-3, with D perhaps matching TRBD1 (5 bases). Trimming cost V 5 bases and J 4 bases, with 18 bases left between them. Germline V gives CDR1 DFQATT, CDR2 SNEGSKA (reference sequence). The CDR3 consists of 15 residues. The CDR3 DNA sequence: TGCAGTGCTGGGCTCTTGGGGGGGTACGGAAACACCATATATTTT. This encodes CSAGLLGGYGNTIYF.

The CDR3 sequence: CATSREGGEHF. DNA for the CDR3: TGTGCCACCAGCAGAGAAGGGGGGGAGCATTTT. This chain joins TRBV15 and TRBJ1-5, with D possibly TRBD1 on 6 matching bases. Trimming took off 0 bases at V and 14 bases at J, with 8 bases between the two ends. The CDR3 length is 11 residues. CDR1 is LNHNV, CDR2 YYDKDF, per germline (reference sequence).

The chain joins TRBV7-3 to TRBJ1-2; 10 bases align to TRBD1. The CDR3 extends over 15 amino acids. Per germline, CDR1 SGHTA and CDR2 FQGTGA. With V trimmed by 3 bases and J by 7 bases, 8 bases remained unmatched. The DNA of the CDR3 is TGTGCCAGCAGCTTGAACCCGACAGGGGGCTCTGGCTACACCTTC. It specifies CASSLNPTGGSGYTF.

The chain employs TRBV20-1 and TRBJ2-5; D might be TRBD2 (5 bases). This CDR3 region has 12 residues. Deletions cut 3 bases from V and 5 bases from J, with 10 bases between. The germline V gene encodes CDR1 DFQATT and CDR2 SNEGSKA (reference sequence). CDR3 sequence reads: CSASDGGETQYF. CDR3 nucleotides: TGCAGTGCTAGTGACGGAGGTGAGACCCAGTACTTC.

This clonotype was detected ten times or more. The gene calls are TRBV7-2 and TRBJ2-7, with 11 bases aligning to TRBD2. The CDR3 contains 15 residues. The V segment lost 1 base and the J segment 4 bases; nucleotides outside the gene matches: 3. Germline assignment: CDR1 SGHTA and CDR2 FQGNSA. The CDR3 loop is CASSLGLAGLYEQYF. In nucleotides, the CDR3 is TGTGCCAGCAGCTTAGGACTAGCGGGACTTTACGAGCAGTACTTC.

The chain employs TRBV9 and TRBJ2-2, with D unresolved. CDR1 and CDR2 (germline): SGDLS, YYNGEE. V was pared by 0 bases and J by 0 bases, with 9 bases between. This CDR3 contains 16 residues. DNA of the CDR3: TGTGCCAGCAGCGTAGGCGGTTTTCCGAACACCGGGGAGCTGTTTTTT. It is translated as CASSVGGFPNTGELFF.

This clonotype was seen ten or more times. J is TRBJ1-2 and V is TRBV14; possibly TRBD1 for D (5 bases). CDR1 is SGHDN, CDR2 FVKESK, per germline. The germline V and J ends were trimmed by 8 bases and 0 bases, with 10 bases remaining between them. The CDR3 length is 13 residues. For the CDR3, the DNA is TGTGCCAGCCGTGGGACCACTAACTATGGCTACACCTTC. It codes for CASRGTTNYGYTF.

This clonotype was seen repeatedly, ten times or more. The chain employs TRBV7-8 and TRBJ2-5; 9 nucleotides align to TRBD2. CDR1 and CDR2 (germline): SGHVS, FQNEAQ. The V and J ends lost 5 bases and 5 bases, in that order; junction bases with no gene match: 15. This CDR3 contains 17 residues. The CDR3 region is CASSHSTSGAVGETQYF. The CDR3 region has the DNA TGTGCCAGCAGCCACTCGACTAGCGGAGCTGTCGGGGAGACCCAGTACTTC.

This clonotype was picked up one time. V gene TRBV20-1 combines with J gene TRBJ1-1; 7 nucleotides agree with TRBD1. Trimming removed 5 bases from V and 3 bases from J; junction bases left unmatched: 9. CDR3 length equals 14 residues. The germline gives CDR1 DFQATT, CDR2 SNEGSKA (reference sequence). For the CDR3, the DNA is TGCAGTGCTCGCGGGGCCAGGGGGGACACTGAAGCTTTCTTT. Amino acid sequence: CSARGARGDTEAFF.

V gene TRBV24-1 combines with J gene TRBJ1-5; 11 positions match TRBD1. Germline V CDR1 and CDR2: KGHDR, SFDVKD. CDR3 length equals 15 residues. Germline trimming cut 5 bases from V and 5 bases from J; bases unmatched to any gene: 4. The CDR3 protein is CATSAGTGGDQPQHF. For the CDR3, the DNA is TGTGCCACCAGTGCCGGGACAGGGGGGGATCAGCCCCAGCATTTT.

The chain couples TRBV25-1 to TRBJ1-2; D uncertain. Between the trimmed V and J ends, which lost 2 bases and 6 bases, there was a span of 7 bases. Per germline, CDR1 MGHDK and CDR2 SYGVNS. The CDR3 length is 12 residues. CDR3 sequence (DNA): TGTGCCAGCAGTGAAATGGTTAATGGCTACACCTTC. Protein sequence: CASSEMVNGYTF.

The chain has TRBV5-4 and TRBJ1-3, with D uncertain. CDR3 length: 15 residues. V gave up 2 bases and J gave up 0 bases, with 9 bases separating them. The germline V gene encodes CDR1 SGHNT and CDR2 YYREEE (reference sequence). CDR3 loop: CASSLAETSGNTIYF. The CDR3 bases are TGTGCCAGCAGCTTAGCAGAAACCTCTGGAAACACCATATATTTT.